The clone carrying this T cell receptor (beta chain) was seen repeatedly, ten times or more. This sample is part of a study of T cells after yellow fever vaccination. In TCRdb, the 5' RACE reads were re-called with MiXCR into one record per CDR3 protein. The sample consists of tens of thousands of distinct CDR3 sequences, approximately 6.9% of them appearing once. Trimming removed 6 bases from V and 3 bases from J, with 15 bases in between. This CDR3 is built from 15 residues. CDR1 is MNHNS, CDR2 SASEGT, per germline. The TCR originated in a man between 18 and 35 years old who received the YFV17D yellow fever vaccine. This specimen was CD8+ T cells sorted from PBMCs, taken on the day of the first yellow fever vaccination. The chain recombines TRBV6-1 with TRBJ1-5; TRBD1 might be the D (5 bases). In DNA, the CDR3 is TGTGCCAGCAGCAAGGAGGGGACGCCCAATCAGCCCCAGCATTTT. Protein sequence: CASSKEGTPNQPQHF.